This T cell receptor beta chain emerged from a study of metastatic and nonmetastatic thyroid tumors. Study details: The authors compared repertoires across blood and tumor or nodule tissue from malignant and benign thyroid patients.

Per the authors' pipeline: Built for papillary thyroid cancer, a distant-metastasis classifier drew on CDR3 differences across clinicopathological groups. Using MiXCR, TCRdb re-called clones from the PCR reads. The V and J calls and clone size come from TCRdb's table, not from the authors' own analysis. The profile shows approximately 13,000 clones, 23% of them singletons. Overall study findings and caveats: According to reports, the diversity of TCR beta was significantly higher in malignant thyroid tumors than in benign nodules, and this held in both blood and tumor samples.

There were no patients who had received any treatment before thyroid surgery. This clone was observed at least ten times. What it binds is unknown. The CDR3 loop spans 15 amino acids. V lost 5 bases to trimming and J lost 3 bases; unmatched junction nucleotides: 3. CDR1 is MNHEY, CDR2 SVGEGT, per germline. The clonotype comes from a female donor with papillary thyroid cancer or a benign thyroid nodule (not recorded which). Some clones in this sample may be carry-over from other donors' samples. The V and J genes are TRBV6-2 or TRBV6-3 and TRBJ2-2; 10 nucleotides agree with TRBD1. Sequencing was carried out using blood. CDR3 protein: CASSAGQGDTGELFF. In DNA form, the CDR3 reads TGTGCCAGCAGTGCTGGACAGGGGGACACCGGGGAGCTGTTTTTT.